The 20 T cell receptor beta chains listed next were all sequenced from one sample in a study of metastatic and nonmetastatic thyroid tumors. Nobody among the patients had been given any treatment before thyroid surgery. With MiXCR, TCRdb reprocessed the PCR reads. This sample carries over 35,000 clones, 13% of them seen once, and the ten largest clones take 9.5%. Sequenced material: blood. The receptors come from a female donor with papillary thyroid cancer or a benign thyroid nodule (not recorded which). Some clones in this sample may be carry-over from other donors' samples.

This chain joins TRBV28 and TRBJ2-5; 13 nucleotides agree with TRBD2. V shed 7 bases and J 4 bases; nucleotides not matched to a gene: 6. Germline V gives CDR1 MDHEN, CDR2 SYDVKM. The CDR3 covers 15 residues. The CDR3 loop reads CASKKTSGGSETQYF. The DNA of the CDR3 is TGTGCCAGCAAAAAGACTAGCGGGGGGTCAGAGACCCAGTACTTC.

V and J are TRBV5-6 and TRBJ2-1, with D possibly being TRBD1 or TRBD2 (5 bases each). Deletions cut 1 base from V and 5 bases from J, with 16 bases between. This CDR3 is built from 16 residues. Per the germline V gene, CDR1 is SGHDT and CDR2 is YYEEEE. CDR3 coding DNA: TGTGCCAGCAGCTTGCAGGGACGGGTGAACCACAATGAGCAGTTCTTC. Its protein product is CASSLQGRVNHNEQFF.

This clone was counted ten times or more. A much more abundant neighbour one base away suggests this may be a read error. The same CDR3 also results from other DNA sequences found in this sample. This CDR3 reads CASSSDVRAHYGYAF. The CDR3 bases are TGTGCCAGCAGTTCGGACGTCCGGGCCCACTATGGCTACGCCTTC. The rearrangement joins TRBV27 to TRBJ1-2; D unresolved. CDR1 is MNHEY, CDR2 SMNVEV, per germline (reference sequence). This CDR3 contains 15 residues.

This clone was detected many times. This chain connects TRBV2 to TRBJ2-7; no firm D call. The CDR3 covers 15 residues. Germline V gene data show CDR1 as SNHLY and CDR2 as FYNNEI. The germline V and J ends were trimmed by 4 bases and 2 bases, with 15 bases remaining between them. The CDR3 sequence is CASSGWTDLTYEQYF. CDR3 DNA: TGTGCCAGCAGTGGGTGGACGGACCTGACCTACGAGCAGTACTTC.

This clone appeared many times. The DNA for the CDR3 is TGCAGTGCTTCGAAGCGGGAGAGGTCGAGCACAGATACGCAGTATTTT. Its protein is CSASKRERSSTDTQYF. This sequence joins TRBV20-1 and TRBJ2-3, with 8 bases fitting TRBD2. CDR1 and CDR2 (germline): DFQATT, SNEGSKA (reference sequence). The J segment lost 0 bases and the V segment lost 5 bases, leaving 10 bases of the junction unmatched. This CDR3 has 16 amino acids.

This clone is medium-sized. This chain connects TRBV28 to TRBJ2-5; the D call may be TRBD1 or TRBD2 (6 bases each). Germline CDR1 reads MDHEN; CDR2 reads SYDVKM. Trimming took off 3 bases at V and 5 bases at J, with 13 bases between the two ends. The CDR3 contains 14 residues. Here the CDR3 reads CASSFNGGRETQYF. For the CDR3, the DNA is TGTGCCAGCAGTTTTAATGGGGGGCGGGAGACCCAGTACTTC.

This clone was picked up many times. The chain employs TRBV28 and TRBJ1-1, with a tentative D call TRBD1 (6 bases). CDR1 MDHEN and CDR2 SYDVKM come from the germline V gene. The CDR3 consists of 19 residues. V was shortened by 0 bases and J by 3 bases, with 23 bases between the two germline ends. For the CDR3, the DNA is TGTGCCAGCAGTTTATGGCCCTTGACCCAGGGGCGAGGGGACACTGAAGCTTTCTTT. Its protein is CASSLWPLTQGRGDTEAFF.

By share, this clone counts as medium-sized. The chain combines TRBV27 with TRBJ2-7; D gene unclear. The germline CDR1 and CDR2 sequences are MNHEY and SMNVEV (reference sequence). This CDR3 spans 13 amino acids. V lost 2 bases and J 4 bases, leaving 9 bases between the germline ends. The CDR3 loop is CASSLGPSYEQYF. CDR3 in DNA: TGTGCCAGCAGTTTAGGCCCCTCATACGAGCAGTACTTC.

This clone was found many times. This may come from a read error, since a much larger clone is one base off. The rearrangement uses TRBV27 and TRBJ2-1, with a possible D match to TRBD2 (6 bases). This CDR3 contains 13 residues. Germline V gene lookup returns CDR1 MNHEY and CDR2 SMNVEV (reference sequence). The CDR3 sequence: CASSRGGKNGQFF. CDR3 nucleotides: TGTGCCAGCAGTCGAGGAGGGAAGAATGGGCAGTTCTTC.

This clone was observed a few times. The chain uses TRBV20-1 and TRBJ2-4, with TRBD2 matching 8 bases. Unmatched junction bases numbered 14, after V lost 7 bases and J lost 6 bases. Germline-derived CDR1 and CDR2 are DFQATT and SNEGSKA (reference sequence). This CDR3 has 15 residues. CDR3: CSVQSSGASSNIQYF. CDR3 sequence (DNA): TGCAGTGTGCAAAGTAGCGGGGCGAGCTCAAACATTCAGTACTTC.

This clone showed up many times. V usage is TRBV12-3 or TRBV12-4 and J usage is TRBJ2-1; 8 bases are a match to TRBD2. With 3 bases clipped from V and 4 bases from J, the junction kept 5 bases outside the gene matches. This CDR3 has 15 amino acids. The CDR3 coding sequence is TGTGCCAGCAGTTTGAGAAGCGGGAGTTACAATGAGCAGTTCTTC. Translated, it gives CASSLRSGSYNEQFF.

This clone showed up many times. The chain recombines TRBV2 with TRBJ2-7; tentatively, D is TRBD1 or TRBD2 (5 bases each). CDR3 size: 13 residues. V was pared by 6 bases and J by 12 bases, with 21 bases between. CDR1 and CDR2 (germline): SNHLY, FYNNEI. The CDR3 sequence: CASSRLGDGFMYF. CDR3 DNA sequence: TGTGCCAGCAGCCGACTTGGGGACGGTTTTATGTACTTC.

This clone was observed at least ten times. Written as DNA, the CDR3 is TGTGCCAGCAGCTATATAGCGGGAGTGGATACGCAGTATTTT. Amino acid sequence: CASSYIAGVDTQYF. The chain has TRBV7-9 and TRBJ2-3; 9 bases align to TRBD2. The ends lost 4 bases at V and 6 bases at J; junction bases unmatched: 5. Germline CDR1 reads SEHNR; CDR2 reads FQNEAQ (reference sequence). This CDR3 has 14 residues.

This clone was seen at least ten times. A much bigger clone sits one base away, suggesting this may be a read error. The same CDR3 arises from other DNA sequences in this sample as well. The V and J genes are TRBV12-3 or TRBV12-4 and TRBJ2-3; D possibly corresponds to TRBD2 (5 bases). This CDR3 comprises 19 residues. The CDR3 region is CASSLRGRHSGPRTDTLYF. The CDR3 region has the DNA TGTGCCAGCAGTTTACGCGGTCGCCACAGCGGTCCCCGCACAGATACGCTGTATTTT.

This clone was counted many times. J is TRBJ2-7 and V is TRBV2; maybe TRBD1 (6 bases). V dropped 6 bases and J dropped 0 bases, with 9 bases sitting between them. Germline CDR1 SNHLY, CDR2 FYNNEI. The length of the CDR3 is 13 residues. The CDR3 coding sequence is TGTGCCAGCAGGGGGGCAAGCTCCTACGAGCAGTACTTC. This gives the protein CASRGASSYEQYF.

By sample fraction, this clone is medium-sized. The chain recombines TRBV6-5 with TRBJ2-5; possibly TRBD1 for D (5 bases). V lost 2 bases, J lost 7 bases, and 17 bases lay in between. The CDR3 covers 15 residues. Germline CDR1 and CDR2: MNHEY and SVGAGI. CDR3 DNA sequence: TGTGCCAGCAGTTACAAGTCCCAGGGCTGGGGGACCCAGTACTTC. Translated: CASSYKSQGWGTQYF.

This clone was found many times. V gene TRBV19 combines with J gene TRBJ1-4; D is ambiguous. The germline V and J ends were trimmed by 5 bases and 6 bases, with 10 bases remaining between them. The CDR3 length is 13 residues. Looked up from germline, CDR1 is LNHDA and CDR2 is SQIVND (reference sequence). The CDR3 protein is CASSRTEDEKLFF. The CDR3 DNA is TGTGCCAGTAGTCGGACTGAGGATGAAAAACTGTTTTTT.

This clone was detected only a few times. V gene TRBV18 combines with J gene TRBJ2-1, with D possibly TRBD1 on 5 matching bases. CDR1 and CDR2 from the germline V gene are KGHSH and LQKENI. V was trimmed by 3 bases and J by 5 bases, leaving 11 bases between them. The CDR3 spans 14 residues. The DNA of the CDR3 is TGTGCCAGCTCACCCTCGCAGACAGACAATGAGCAGTTCTTC. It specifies CASSPSQTDNEQFF.

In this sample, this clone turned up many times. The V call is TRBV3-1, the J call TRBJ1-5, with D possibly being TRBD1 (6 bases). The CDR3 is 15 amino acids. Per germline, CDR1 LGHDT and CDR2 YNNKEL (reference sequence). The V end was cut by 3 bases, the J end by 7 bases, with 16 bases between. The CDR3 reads CASSHAPGGGQPQHF. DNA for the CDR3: TGTGCCAGCAGCCATGCACCCGGGGGCGGACAGCCCCAGCATTTT.

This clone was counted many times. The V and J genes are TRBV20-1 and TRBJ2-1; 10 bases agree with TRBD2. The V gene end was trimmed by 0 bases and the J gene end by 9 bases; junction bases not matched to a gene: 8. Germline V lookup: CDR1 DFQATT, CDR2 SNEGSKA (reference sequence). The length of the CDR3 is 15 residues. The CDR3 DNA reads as TGCAGTGCTAGAGATCGGTCTAGCGGGAGACCTGAGCAGTTCTTC. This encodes CSARDRSSGRPEQFF.